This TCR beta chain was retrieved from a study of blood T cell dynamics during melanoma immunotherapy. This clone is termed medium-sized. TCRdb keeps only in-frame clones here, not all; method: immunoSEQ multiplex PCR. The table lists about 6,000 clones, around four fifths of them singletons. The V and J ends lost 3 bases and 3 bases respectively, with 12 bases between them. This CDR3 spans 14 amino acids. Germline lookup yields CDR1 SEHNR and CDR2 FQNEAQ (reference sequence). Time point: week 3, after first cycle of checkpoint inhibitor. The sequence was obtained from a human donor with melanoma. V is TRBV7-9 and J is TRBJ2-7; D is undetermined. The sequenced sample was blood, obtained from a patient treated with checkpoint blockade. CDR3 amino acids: CASSFSPVFYEQYF. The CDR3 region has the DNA TGTGCCAGCAGCTTTTCGCCGGTTTTCTACGAGCAGTACTTC. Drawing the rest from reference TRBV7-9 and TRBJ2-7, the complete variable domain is DTGVSQNPRHKITKRGQNVTFRCDPISEHNRLYWYRQTLGQGPEFLTYFQNEAQLEKSRLLSDRFSAERPKGSFSTLEIQRTEQGDSAMYLCASSFSPVFYEQYFGPGTRLTVT.